This is a list of T cell receptor beta chains from one sample in a study of early T cells in non-severe SARS-CoV-2 infection. TCRdb itself ran the 5' RACE reads through MiXCR, one entry per CDR3 protein. This table holds about 39,000 distinct CDR3 sequences, about 5.5% found once. This material consisted of whole blood, taken at baseline. The receptors originated from an adult who was a healthcare worker with PCR-confirmed SARS-CoV-2 infection or an uninfected control (not recorded which). The CDR3 runs from the conserved cysteine through the conserved F or W. A D gene is named only where the DNA matches it firmly. Clone size is not always given. Where it is, it says once, few, many or a class for expanded clones.

clone_size	v_call	j_call	d_call	cdr3_nt	cdr3_aa
-	TRBV7-8	TRBJ2-5	-	TGTGCCAGCAGCCCCCGGGACACACAAGAGACCCAGTACTTC	CASSPRDTQETQYF
many	TRBV19	TRBJ2-1	TRBD2	TGTGCCAGTAGTATAGGAGGACTAGGCCATGAGCAGTTCTTC	CASSIGGLGHEQFF
many	TRBV9	TRBJ2-2	-	TGTGCCAGCAGCGGAGGACAAGGGGGGACCGGGGAGCTGTTTTTT	CASSGGQGGTGELFF
many	TRBV11-2	TRBJ1-1	-	TGTGCCAGCAGTTACGGCGGCACTGAAGCTTTCTTT	CASSYGGTEAFF
many	TRBV9	TRBJ1-6	-	TGTGCCAGCAGCGCCCTAGGAGAGGGCGGCTCACCCCTCCACTTT	CASSALGEGGSPLHF
many	TRBV12-3/TRBV12-4	TRBJ2-4	-	TGTGCCAGCAGTTTCCCGGGCGGGGTAAACATTCAGTACTTC	CASSFPGGVNIQYF
few	TRBV9	TRBJ1-3	-	TGTGCCAGCAGCGTAGACGGGGTCCTACGGAACACCATATATTTT	CASSVDGVLRNTIYF
-	TRBV10-3	TRBJ1-2	-	TGTGCCATCAGTGAAAGGGACACCCGGGCCCTAAAATATGGCTACACCTTC	CAISERDTRALKYGYTF
many	TRBV4-2	TRBJ2-1	TRBD2	TGTGCCAGCAGCCAAGTGGCTAGCGGATTCTACAATGAGCAGTTCTTC	CASSQVASGFYNEQFF
many	TRBV7-9	TRBJ2-3	TRBD1	TGTGCCAGCAGCTGGGACAGAGACACAGATACGCAGTATTTT	CASSWDRDTDTQYF
many	TRBV11-2	TRBJ2-7	TRBD1	TGTGCCAGCACTATTTCGACAGGGTCCCACGAGCAGTACTTC	CASTISTGSHEQYF
-	TRBV14	TRBJ2-2	-	TGTGCCAGCAGCCAAGAGTATCCCGGGGAGCTGTTTTTT	CASSQEYPGELFF
many	TRBV9	TRBJ1-3	-	TGTGCCAGCAGCGTAGGGACAGTCGACACCATATATTTT	CASSVGTVDTIYF
many	TRBV6-2/TRBV6-3	TRBJ1-1	TRBD1	TGTGCCACCAGACAGGGGTACACTGAAGCTTTCTTT	CATRQGYTEAFF
-	TRBV5-5	TRBJ2-5	-	TGTGCCAGCAGCTTTGAGTACCAAGAGACCCAGTACTTC	CASSFEYQETQYF
few	TRBV5-6	TRBJ1-1	-	TGTGCCAGCAGCTACACAGGTCGTGAAGCTTTCTTT	CASSYTGREAFF
many	TRBV3-1	TRBJ1-2	-	TGTGCCAGCAGCCAAGTCAGCCCTGTGGGCTACACCTTC	CASSQVSPVGYTF
many	TRBV7-2	TRBJ2-1	TRBD2	TGTGCCAGCAGCTGGACTAGCGGTACTTACAATGAGCAGTTCTTC	CASSWTSGTYNEQFF
many	TRBV12-3/TRBV12-4	TRBJ1-4	-	TGTGCCAGCAGCCCGGACGGCCTCAATTCAAAACTGTTTTTT	CASSPDGLNSKLFF
many	TRBV18	TRBJ2-7	-	TGTGCCAGCTCACCGAGGGAGTTCTCCTACGAGCAGTACTTC	CASSPREFSYEQYF
many	TRBV10-3	TRBJ1-6	-	TGTGCCATCAGTGGCGCGCAGGGTAGTAATTCACCCCTCCACTTT	CAISGAQGSNSPLHF
many	TRBV4-1	TRBJ2-1	-	TGCGCCAGCAGCCAAGCAGCGGGTTCCTACAATGAGCAGTTCTTC	CASSQAAGSYNEQFF
many	TRBV29-1	TRBJ2-3	-	TGCAGCGCCGCCCCCCAGAGGCTCTCAGATACGCAGTATTTT	CSAAPQRLSDTQYF
-	TRBV12-5	TRBJ2-5	TRBD1	TGTGCTAGTGGAGTTAGGGGGCCTCGGAGCCGGGCGACCCAGTACTTC	CASGVRGPRSRATQYF
many	TRBV12-5	TRBJ1-2	-	TGTGCTAGTGGTCAGGGGTACGGCTACACCTTC	CASGQGYGYTF
-	TRBV20-1	TRBJ2-7	-	TGCAGTGCCCGGACTATCTCCTACGAGCAGTACTTC	CSARTISYEQYF
many	TRBV21-1	TRBJ2-2	-	TGTGCCAGCAGCAAAGGGACCCGGGGGGGCACCGGGGAGCTGTTTTTT	CASSKGTRGGTGELFF
many	TRBV29-1	TRBJ2-7	-	TGCAGCGTAGGGGGACCAAGCTACGAGCAGTACTTC	CSVGGPSYEQYF
-	TRBV29-1	TRBJ2-5	-	TGCAGCGTTTCCATCGACCCTGGGGGAACCCAGTACTTC	CSVSIDPGGTQYF
many	TRBV7-9	TRBJ2-2	-	TGTGCCAGCAAAGTCCCCCCCCGGAGTGGTACCGGGGAGCTGTTTTTT	CASKVPPRSGTGELFF
many	TRBV10-1	TRBJ1-6	-	TGCGCCAGCAGTGTTGGACAGTCCTATAATTCACCCCTCCACTTT	CASSVGQSYNSPLHF
-	TRBV30	TRBJ2-3	TRBD2	TGTGCCTGGAGCCCTGGAGCGAGCGGGAGGTGGTCAGATACGCAGTATTTT	CAWSPGASGRWSDTQYF
many	TRBV19	TRBJ2-2	TRBD1	TGTGCCAGTAGTTCCACCGACAGGGGGACCGGGGAGCTGTTTTTT	CASSSTDRGTGELFF
many	TRBV7-3	TRBJ2-3	-	TGTGCCAGCAGCAATGCACCATGGGATACGCAGTATTTT	CASSNAPWDTQYF
many	TRBV29-1	TRBJ2-2	-	TGCAGCGTTGGAAAAGGGCCCGGGGAGCTGTTTTTT	CSVGKGPGELFF
many	TRBV19	TRBJ2-5	TRBD2	TGTGCCAGTAGTCCCCGGGGGGGAGAAGAGACCCAGTACTTC	CASSPRGGEETQYF
many	TRBV3-1	TRBJ2-1	TRBD2	TGTGCCAGCAGCCAAGTCGGATTCATTAGCGGGAGCTCCTACAATGAGCAGTTCTTC	CASSQVGFISGSSYNEQFF
many	TRBV20-1	TRBJ1-1	-	TGCAGTGCTCACCCCGCTGGGCAACTGCACACTGAAGCTTTCTTT	CSAHPAGQLHTEAFF
many	TRBV3-1	TRBJ2-7	-	TGTGCCAGCAGCCAAGCTCATGGTGGGGCCTACGAGCAGTACTTC	CASSQAHGGAYEQYF
many	TRBV27	TRBJ2-3	TRBD2	TGTGCCAGCGGGATGCGGGGGGGCCAGTATTTT	CASGMRGGQYF
many	TRBV5-1	TRBJ2-7	TRBD1	TGCGCCAGCAGCTTGGGGGACAGGGCCTACGAGCAGTACTTC	CASSLGDRAYEQYF